This section outlines one TCR beta chain sequence together with its context. The CDR3 spans 12 residues. Germline V gives CDR1 GTSNPN, CDR2 SVGIG (reference sequence). Trimming took 3 bases from V and 4 from J, leaving 9 bases between them. In the ophthalmopathy cohort, Clinical Activity Score was at least 3, NOSPECS grade at least 4, and duration under 3 months. Extraction of PBMCs used roughly 9.3 ml of fresh peripheral blood. These data belong to a study of T cells in Graves' hyperthyroidism and ophthalmopathy. Amplified TCR beta CDR3 regions came from RNA transcripts. First-round RT-PCR with HTBI primers amplified the TCR CDR3 region. TCRdb re-analysed the multiplex PCR reads in MiXCR, keeping a single row per CDR3 protein. The sample carries around 570,000 distinct CDR3 sequences, about 20% recorded once.

This clonotype was obtained from a man in his forties with Graves' ophthalmopathy. V is TRBV30 and J is TRBJ1-2; tentatively, D is TRBD1 (6 bases). Sequenced: blood. The CDR3 region is CAWRLDSYGYTF. The CDR3 DNA reads TGTGCCTGGAGATTGGACAGCTATGGCTACACCTTC.